The 19 T cell receptor beta chains below were found in one sample sequenced in a study of Graves' ophthalmopathy and Graves' hyperthyroidism. The authors amplified TCR beta CDR3 regions from RNA transcripts. HTBI primers were employed in first-round RT-PCR, then a second-round multiplex PCR followed. TCRdb reprocessed the multiplex PCR reads with MiXCR, giving one entry per CDR3 protein. The sample contains about 57,000 distinct CDR3 sequences, around 50% of which appear only once. Material for sequencing was peripheral blood. These receptors came from an adult woman with Graves' ophthalmopathy.

The chain is built from TRBV20-1 and TRBJ1-2; D is uncertain. The length of the CDR3 is 13 residues. V was trimmed by 3 bases and J by 10 bases, leaving 18 bases between them. Per germline, CDR1 DFQATT and CDR2 SNEGSKA (reference sequence). This CDR3 is CSARGLAGVSYTF. The DNA of the CDR3 is TGCAGTGCTAGGGGTCTAGCGGGAGTCTCCTACACCTTC.

This clonotype occurred many times. The V call is TRBV28, the J call TRBJ2-7, with TRBD1 matching 8 bases. The ends lost 3 bases at V and 3 bases at J; junction bases unmatched: 4. The CDR3 extends over 14 amino acids. The germline V gene has CDR1 MDHEN and CDR2 SYDVKM. The chain's CDR3 is CASSFDRGIYEQYF. The CDR3 DNA is TGTGCCAGCAGTTTTGACAGGGGAATCTACGAGCAGTACTTC. The full variable domain, rest sourced from reference TRBV28 and TRBJ2-7, is DVKVTQSSRYLVKRTGEKVFLECVQDMDHENMFWYRQDPGLGLRLIYFSYDVKMKEKGDIPEGYSVSREKKERFSLILESASTNQTSMYLCASSFDRGIYEQYFGPGTRLTVT.

This sequence joins TRBV19 and TRBJ2-3; possibly TRBD2 for D (5 bases). CDR1 and CDR2 from the germline V gene are LNHDA and SQIVND (reference sequence). V lost 8 bases and J lost 11, with 20 bases in between. The CDR3 runs 13 residues. CDR3 protein: CASQSSAYNEQYF. In DNA, the CDR3 is TGTGCCAGTCAGAGTAGCGCCTACAATGAGCAGTATTTT.

The chain couples TRBV7-2 to TRBJ2-5; D gene uncertain. This CDR3 region has 13 residues. Trimming took off 1 base at V and 5 bases at J, with 8 bases between the two ends. CDR1 SGHTA and CDR2 FQGNSA come from the germline V gene. The CDR3 DNA reads TGTGCCAGCAGCTTAGAGGGTACGGAGACCCAGTACTTC. Protein product: CASSLEGTETQYF.

Concerning this clonotype: The germline gene is not matched at one end of the junction; a read error may be the cause. The chain has TRBV20-1 and TRBJ2-1, with 10 positions matching TRBD2. CDR3 size: 14 residues. The V gene's germline CDR1 is DFQATT and CDR2 SNEGSKA (reference sequence). CDR3 DNA: TGCAGTGCTAGATCTAGCGGGAGTTACAATGAGCAGCTCTTC. Translated, it gives CSARSSGSYNEQLF.

This clonotype occurred many times. The chain carries TRBV12-3 or TRBV12-4 and TRBJ2-5, with no clear D. The germline V and J ends were trimmed by 0 bases and 12 bases, with 11 bases remaining between them. This CDR3 region has 12 residues. The DNA of the CDR3 is TGTGCCAGCAGTTTAGCGACCTCCCCGGAGTACTTC. Its protein product is CASSLATSPEYF.

Remarks on this clonotype: A read error may account for a junction end that differs from germline. J is TRBJ2-7 and V is TRBV19, with TRBD2 matching 7 bases. This CDR3 is 15 amino acids long. Germline CDR1 LNHDA, CDR2 SQIVND (reference sequence). CDR3 bases: TGTGCCAGTAGTATTTCCGGGAGGAGCTCCTACGAGCAGCACTTC. This translates into CASSISGRSSYEQHF.

This clonotype was recorded at least ten times. This chain uses TRBV27 with TRBJ2-7; 11 bases are a match to TRBD2. CDR1 MNHEY and CDR2 SMNVEV come from the germline V gene (reference sequence). There are 18 residues in the CDR3. V dropped 9 bases and J dropped 2; count of bases not matched to a gene: 18. CDR3 sequence (DNA): TGTGCCAGTCGTTCGTTGGGTAGCGGGAGGGCCGGGACCTACGAGCAGTACTTC. It translates to CASRSLGSGRAGTYEQYF.

This clonotype counts as medium-sized (0.01 to 0.1%). The chain combines TRBV29-1 with TRBJ2-3; D possibly corresponds to TRBD2 (6 bases). V lost 4 bases, J lost 0 bases, and 8 bases lay in between. CDR1 is SQVTM and CDR2 is ANQGSEA in the germline V gene. The CDR3 is made up of 13 amino acids. The CDR3 DNA follows: TGCAGCGTTGCGGAGGGCAGCACAGATACGCAGTATTTT. This sequence encodes CSVAEGSTDTQYF.

The rearrangement uses TRBV10-3 and TRBJ1-2; 7 bases agree with TRBD1. CDR3 length: 14 residues. Germline CDR1 and CDR2: ENHRY and SYGVKD. J lost 2 bases, V lost 5 bases, and 5 bases had no gene match. The CDR3 loop is CAISPDRANYGYTF. In DNA, the CDR3 is TGTGCCATCAGTCCAGACAGGGCCAACTATGGCTACACCTTC.

This clonotype turned up a few times. V is TRBV5-1 and J is TRBJ1-6; D remains ambiguous. Germline-derived CDR1 and CDR2 are SGHRS and YFSETQ. There are 15 residues in the CDR3. The V end was cut by 4 bases, the J end by 11 bases, with 19 bases between. CDR3 in DNA: TGCGCCAGCAGCCTCTCGGGAACCACTGGGGCACCCCTCCACTTT. The encoded protein is CASSLSGTTGAPLHF.

The V gene is TRBV19, the J gene TRBJ2-3; 8 bases match TRBD1. Germline V gene lookup returns CDR1 LNHDA and CDR2 SQIVND (reference sequence). V was clipped by 4 bases and J by 1 base; unmatched bases: 7. The CDR3 sequence is 16 residues long. The CDR3 DNA follows: TGTGCCAGTAGTACCCAGGGGGCCAAGGGCACAGATACGCAGTATTTT. Protein sequence: CASSTQGAKGTDTQYF.

This clonotype was picked up many times. The genes are TRBV20-1 and TRBJ2-1; D uncertain. The CDR3 length is 13 residues. V was trimmed by 0 bases and J by 10 bases, leaving 13 bases between them. Germline CDR1 and CDR2: DFQATT and SNEGSKA (reference sequence). The DNA for the CDR3 is TGCAGTGCTAGAGATTACGGTGTATCGGAGCAGTTCTTC. Residues: CSARDYGVSEQFF.

Many counts were recorded for this clonotype. The rearrangement links TRBV6-5 to TRBJ1-5; D gene uncertain. This CDR3 region has 15 residues. The germline CDR1 and CDR2 sequences are MNHEY and SVGAGI. Trimming removed 2 bases from V and 2 bases from J, with 10 bases in between. The CDR3, as DNA: TGTGCCAGCAGTTACGGCGGGGAGGGCAATCAGCCCCAGCATTTT. This translates into CASSYGGEGNQPQHF.

This clonotype was seen repeatedly, ten times or more. J is TRBJ2-1 and V is TRBV11-1; 7 bases map to TRBD1. The CDR3 is 14 amino acids. The junction had 6 bases not matched to a gene; V was cut back by 5 bases and J by 5 bases. Germline values: CDR1 SGHAT, CDR2 FQDESV (reference sequence). The CDR3 region is CASSPGTANNEQFF. The CDR3 region has the DNA TGTGCCAGCAGCCCCGGGACAGCAAACAATGAGCAGTTCTTC.

Comments on this clonotype: An end of the junction differs from the germline gene, which may be a read error. This chain links TRBV7-9 with TRBJ1-5; tentative D call: TRBD1 (5 bases). Germline lookup yields CDR1 SEHNR and CDR2 FQNEAQ (reference sequence). CDR3 length: 14 residues. CDR3 protein: CAGSLGAADQPQHF. CDR3 in DNA: TGTGCCGGCAGCTTAGGGGCGGCGGATCAGCCCCAGCATTTT.

The chain employs TRBV19 and TRBJ1-3; D remains ambiguous. Germline V gene sequence: CDR1 LNHDA, CDR2 SQIVND (reference sequence). The CDR3 sequence is 14 residues long. V lost 4 bases, J lost 8 bases, and 15 bases lay in between. The CDR3 here is CASSSENYGYTIYF. The CDR3 DNA sequence: TGTGCCAGTAGTAGTGAGAACTATGGCTACACCATATATTTT.

This clonotype was recorded at least ten times. The chain uses TRBV24-1 and TRBJ2-1, with D perhaps assigned TRBD1 or TRBD2 (5 bases each). Trimming shortened V by 8 bases and J by 0 bases, and 19 bases separated the two germline ends. The CDR3 covers 17 residues. Germline V gene sequence: CDR1 KGHDR, CDR2 SFDVKD. CDR3 in DNA: TGTGCCACCATGGCCGGGGACCCACAAAGCTCCTACAATGAGCAGTTCTTC. It is translated as CATMAGDPQSSYNEQFF.

This clonotype was counted ten times or more. V gene TRBV7-3 combines with J gene TRBJ2-1; D not resolved. Germline lookup yields CDR1 SGHTA and CDR2 FQGTGA. The CDR3 length is 15 residues. Trimming pared 5 bases from V and 2 bases from J, leaving 13 bases between. The CDR3: CASSPIASPYNEQFF. The CDR3 nucleotides are TGTGCCAGCAGCCCAATAGCCTCCCCCTACAATGAGCAGTTCTTC.